The 18 T cell receptor beta chains below all came from one sample that was sequenced in a study of shared clonotypes between healthy human individuals. Sequencing was performed with immunoSEQ multiplex PCR; in TCRdb, only in-frame clones are kept and a portion is missing. The sample carries roughly 500,000 clones, 90% to 96% recorded once. The sequenced material came from naive CD4+ T cells sorted from blood. Subset reported: CD45RA+ positively selected. The receptor set was obtained from a young woman in good health.

A single count supports this clone. Other DNA sequences in the sample encode the same CDR3. The V and J genes are TRBV28 and TRBJ2-7; D unclear. Germline lookup yields CDR1 MDHEN and CDR2 SYDVKM. Trimming left V 2 bases short and J 1 base short, with 6 bases between. This CDR3 has 13 residues. This CDR3 is CASSLPSSYEQYF. The CDR3 coding sequence is TGTGCCAGCAGTTTACCGAGTTCCTACGAGCAGTACTTC.

The genes are TRBV5-1 and TRBJ2-3; 9 bases map to TRBD2. V was clipped by 0 bases and J by 2 bases; unmatched bases: 7. Germline V gene data show CDR1 as SGHRS and CDR2 as YFSETQ. This CDR3 has 17 amino acids. The CDR3 sequence is CASSLGLAGPDTDTQYF. The CDR3 nucleotides are TGCGCCAGCAGCTTGGGGCTAGCGGGGCCGGACACAGATACGCAGTATTTT.

The chain combines TRBV7-9 with TRBJ1-1, with TRBD1 as a possible D gene (6 bases). Trimming cost V 2 bases and J 6 bases, with 10 bases left between them. The CDR3 loop spans 13 amino acids. From germline, CDR1 is SEHNR and CDR2 FQNEAQ (reference sequence). CDR3 DNA sequence: TGTGCCAGCAGCTTAAAGGGGGTGTCTGAAGCTTTCTTT. Its translation: CASSLKGVSEAFF.

The CDR3: CASSSVQGPQETQYF. The CDR3 DNA reads TGTGCCAGTAGTAGCGTACAGGGGCCCCAAGAGACCCAGTACTTC. The rearrangement uses TRBV19 and TRBJ2-5, with TRBD1 matching 7 bases. The length of the CDR3 is 15 residues. V was pared by 4 bases and J by 1 base, with 6 bases of the junction left unmatched. CDR1 is LNHDA and CDR2 is SQIVND in the germline V gene (reference sequence).

The V gene is TRBV15, the J gene TRBJ2-2, with D unclear. Germline V gene lookup returns CDR1 LNHNV and CDR2 YYDKDF (reference sequence). The CDR3 has 13 residues. V gave up 3 bases and J gave up 7 bases, with 9 bases separating them. The CDR3 loop reads CATSSSSGGELFF. For the CDR3, the DNA is TGTGCCACCAGCAGCTCTTCGGGCGGGGAGCTGTTTTTT.

The chain has TRBV29-1 and TRBJ2-1, with 8 bases fitting TRBD2. Germline V gives CDR1 SQVTM, CDR2 ANQGSEA. The CDR3 runs 15 residues. Losses at the gene ends were 1 base for V and 8 bases for J; bases not matched to a gene: 10. Written as DNA, the CDR3 is TGCAGCGTTGAAGGTTCAAGCGGGGGAGGCGATGAGCAGTTCTTC. Translating gives CSVEGSSGGGDEQFF.

The chain is built from TRBV6-1 and TRBJ2-3; D is uncertain. The CDR3 is 16 residues long. Between the trimmed V and J ends, which lost 3 bases and 5 bases, there was a span of 18 bases. Germline CDR1 and CDR2: MNHNS and SASEGT. The CDR3 nucleotides are TGTGCCAGCAGTGACGCTGGGGTGTGGGTGGGAGATACGCAGTATTTT. Translated: CASSDAGVWVGDTQYF.

The CDR3 sequence is CASSQGVSLENTIYF. The DNA for the CDR3 is TGTGCCAGCTCACAAGGGGTTTCTTTGGAAAACACCATATATTTT. The chain combines TRBV18 with TRBJ1-3; D is possibly TRBD1 (5 bases). Trimming took 4 bases from V and 6 from J, leaving 16 bases between them. CDR3 length equals 15 residues. Germline CDR1 reads KGHSH; CDR2 reads LQKENI.

V usage is TRBV19 and J usage is TRBJ1-5; 8 bases are a match to TRBD1. Germline values: CDR1 LNHDA, CDR2 SQIVND (reference sequence). Unmatched junction bases numbered 14, after V lost 4 bases and J lost 3 bases. This CDR3 contains 18 residues. This CDR3 is CASSRTGTVTGLNQPQHF. The CDR3 DNA sequence: TGTGCCAGTAGTAGGACAGGGACGGTTACTGGCCTCAATCAGCCCCAGCATTTT.

CDR3 protein: CASSISLSSTDTQYF. CDR3 nucleotide sequence: TGTGCCAGTAGTATTTCACTTTCTAGCACAGATACGCAGTATTTT. This chain links TRBV19 with TRBJ2-3; no definite D call. The CDR3 spans 15 residues. Per germline, CDR1 LNHDA and CDR2 SQIVND (reference sequence). Trimming took 3 bases from V and 0 from J, leaving 10 bases between them.

This clone appeared a single time. V and J are TRBV11-2 and TRBJ2-5; 7 nucleotides line up with TRBD2. The closer fit of TRBJ2-7 to the DNA end suggests the J call may be wrong. The germline V gene has CDR1 SGHAT and CDR2 FQNNGV. The CDR3 contains 15 residues. This chain's CDR3 is CASSPLLSGYHEQYF. For the CDR3, the DNA is TGTGCCAGCAGCCCCCTCCTTAGCGGGTACCACGAGCAGTACTTC.

The chain is built from TRBV19 and TRBJ2-7; TRBD1 is a possible D gene (5 bases). This CDR3 comprises 14 residues. The V gene lost 4 bases and the J gene lost 2 bases, with 12 bases spanning the gap. Per the germline V gene, CDR1 is LNHDA and CDR2 is SQIVND (reference sequence). This CDR3 is CASSKQGLTYEQYF. The CDR3 DNA follows: TGTGCCAGTAGTAAGCAGGGTTTGACCTACGAGCAGTACTTC. The full variable domain, rest sourced from reference TRBV19 and TRBJ2-7, is DGGITQSPKYLFRKEGQNVTLSCEQNLNHDAMYWYRQDPGQGLRLIYYSQIVNDFQKGDIAEGYSVSREKKESFPLTVTSAQKNPTAFYLCASSKQGLTYEQYFGPGTRLTVT.

The chain uses TRBV2 and TRBJ1-5; 7 bases are shared with TRBD1. Trimming at V came to 5 bases and at J to 9 bases, leaving 13 bases not matched to a gene. The CDR3 runs 15 residues. CDR1 is SNHLY, CDR2 FYNNEI, per germline. Written as DNA, the CDR3 is TGTGCCAGCAGTTCACAGGGGTCCCAGGAATGGCCCCAGCATTTT. Translating it yields CASSSQGSQEWPQHF. Filled out from reference TRBV2 and TRBJ1-5, the complete variable domain reads EPEVTQTPSHQVTQMGQEVILRCVPISNHLYFYWYRQILGQKVEFLVSFYNNEISEKSEIFDDQFSVERPDGSNFTLKIRSTKLEDSAMYFCASSSQGSQEWPQHFGDGTRLSIL.

This clone has just one count. This sequence joins TRBV19 and TRBJ2-6; D is unresolved. This CDR3 region has 14 residues. V was shortened by 4 bases and J by 0 bases, with 4 bases between the two germline ends. The V gene's germline CDR1 is LNHDA and CDR2 SQIVND (reference sequence). Written as DNA, the CDR3 is TGTGCCAGTAGTAGGAACTCTGGGGCCAACGTCCTGACTTTC. It translates to CASSRNSGANVLTF.

V gene TRBV27 combines with J gene TRBJ2-6; the match to TRBD1 covers 8 bases. CDR3 length: 16 amino acids. Germline V gene lookup returns CDR1 MNHEY and CDR2 SMNVEV (reference sequence). With V trimmed by 7 bases and J by 3 bases, 8 bases remained unmatched. The CDR3 bases are TGTGCCAGCAAACGTAGACAGGGGTATGGGGCCAACGTCCTGACTTTC. It codes for CASKRRQGYGANVLTF.

The gene calls are TRBV9 and TRBJ2-7; maybe TRBD1 (5 bases). Germline V gene sequence: CDR1 SGDLS, CDR2 YYNGEE. Trimming left V 0 bases short and J 1 base short, with 20 bases between. The CDR3 spans 18 residues. CDR3 sequence reads: CASSVGGGWGSGSYEQYF. The CDR3 nucleotides read TGTGCCAGCAGCGTAGGCGGTGGATGGGGATCAGGGTCCTACGAGCAGTACTTC.

The rearrangement links TRBV21-1 to TRBJ2-7; the table gives TRBD2 as D, unverified against the DNA. TRBV21-1 is a recognized pseudogene. There are 18 residues in the CDR3. In DNA form, the CDR3 reads TGTGCCAGCAGCAAAGTCCGCCAGGGACTCCCGCACTCCTACGAGCAGTACTTC. Translated: CASSKVRQGLPHSYEQYF.

The rearrangement links TRBV10-3 to TRBJ1-6; 9 nucleotides line up with TRBD1. This CDR3 has 15 residues. V lost 4 bases, J lost 5 bases, and 3 bases stayed unmatched. Germline lookup yields CDR1 ENHRY and CDR2 SYGVKD. CDR3 nucleotide sequence: TGTGCCATCAGTGGGACAGGGGAAAATAATTCACCCCTCCACTTT. Amino acid sequence: CAISGTGENNSPLHF.